This TCR beta chain appears in the sequencing data of a study of early T cells in non-severe SARS-CoV-2 infection. Study summary: Unsorted whole-blood RNA was sequenced in bulk, leaving chains unpaired. General study points: VDJdb-based matching was biased toward anti-spike CD8 responses and missed private and CD4 specificities.

Individual cDNA molecules received unique molecular identifiers. A single record per CDR3 protein comes from TCRdb applying MiXCR to the 5' RACE reads. Of approximately 39,000 distinct CDR3 sequences listed, roughly 9.9% are singletons. V was cut by 1 base and J by 4 bases, with 16 bases left in between. The CDR3 runs to 16 residues. Germline lookup yields CDR1 SGHVS and CDR2 FNYEAQ. The sample holds many counts of this clonotype. Its antigen is still unknown. The sample consisted of whole blood. The chain joins TRBV7-6 to TRBJ2-5; D is possibly TRBD1 (5 bases). This clonotype was sampled from an adult who was a healthcare worker with PCR-confirmed SARS-CoV-2 infection or an uninfected control (not recorded which). Here the CDR3 DNA reads TGTGCCAGCAGCTTAGAGGGGCACCCTGGGCGAGAGACCCAGTACTTC. Translated: CASSLEGHPGRETQYF.